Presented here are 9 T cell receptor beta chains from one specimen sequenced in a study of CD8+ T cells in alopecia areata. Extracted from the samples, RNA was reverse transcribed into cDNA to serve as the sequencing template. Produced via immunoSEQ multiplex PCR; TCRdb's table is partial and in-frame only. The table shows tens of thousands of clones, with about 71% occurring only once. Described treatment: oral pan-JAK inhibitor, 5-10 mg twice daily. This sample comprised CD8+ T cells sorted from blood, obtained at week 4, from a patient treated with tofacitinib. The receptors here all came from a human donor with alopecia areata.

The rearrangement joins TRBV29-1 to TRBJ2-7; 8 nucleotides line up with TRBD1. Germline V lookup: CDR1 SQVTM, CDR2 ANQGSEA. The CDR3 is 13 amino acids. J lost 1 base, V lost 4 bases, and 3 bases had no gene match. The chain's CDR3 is CSVGQGSSYEQYF. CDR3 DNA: TGCAGCGTTGGACAGGGGTCTTCCTACGAGCAGTACTTC.

CDR3 in DNA: TGCAGCGCCCGGGACAGAGACTCCTACGAGCAGTACTTC. Translation: CSARDRDSYEQYF. V is TRBV29-1 and J is TRBJ2-7, with 7 bases aligning to TRBD1. The V gene's germline CDR1 is SQVTM and CDR2 ANQGSEA. The CDR3 has 13 amino acids. The V segment lost 7 bases and the J segment 0 bases; nucleotides outside the gene matches: 6.

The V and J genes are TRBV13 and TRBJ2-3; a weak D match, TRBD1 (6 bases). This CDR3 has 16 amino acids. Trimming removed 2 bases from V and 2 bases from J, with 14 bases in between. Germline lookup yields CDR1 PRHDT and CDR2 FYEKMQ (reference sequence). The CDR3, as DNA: TGTGCCAGCAGCTTAAGAGTGACAGGCAACACAGATACGCAGTATTTT. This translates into CASSLRVTGNTDTQYF. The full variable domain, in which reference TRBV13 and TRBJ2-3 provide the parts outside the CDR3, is AAGVIQSPRHLIKEKRETATLKCYPIPRHDTVYWYQQGPGQDPQFLISFYEKMQSDKGSIPDRFSAQQFSDYHSELNMSSLELGDSALYFCASSLRVTGNTDTQYFGPGTRLTVL.

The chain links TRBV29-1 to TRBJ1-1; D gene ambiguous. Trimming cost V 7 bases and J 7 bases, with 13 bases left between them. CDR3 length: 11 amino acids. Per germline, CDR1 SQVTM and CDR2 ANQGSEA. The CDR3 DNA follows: TGCAGCGCCGATCTCCCTAGTGAAGCTTTCTTT. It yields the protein CSADLPSEAFF.

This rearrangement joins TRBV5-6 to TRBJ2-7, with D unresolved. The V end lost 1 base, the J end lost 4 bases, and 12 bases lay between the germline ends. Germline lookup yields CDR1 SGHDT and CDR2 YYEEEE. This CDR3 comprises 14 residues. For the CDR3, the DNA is TGTGCCAGCAGCTTGATACTGCAGCGATACGAGCAGTACTTC. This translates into CASSLILQRYEQYF.

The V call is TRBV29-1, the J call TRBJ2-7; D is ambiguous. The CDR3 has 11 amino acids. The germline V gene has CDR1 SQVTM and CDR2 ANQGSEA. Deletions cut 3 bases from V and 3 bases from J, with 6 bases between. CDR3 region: CSVDLGYEQYF. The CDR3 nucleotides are TGCAGCGTTGATCTCGGCTACGAGCAGTACTTC.

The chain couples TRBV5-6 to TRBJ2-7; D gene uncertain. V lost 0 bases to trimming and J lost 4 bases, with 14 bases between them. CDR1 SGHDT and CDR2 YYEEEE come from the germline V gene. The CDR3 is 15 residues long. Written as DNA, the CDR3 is TGTGCCAGCAGCTTGGACCCGGAAGAGGTATACGAGCAGTACTTC. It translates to CASSLDPEEVYEQYF.

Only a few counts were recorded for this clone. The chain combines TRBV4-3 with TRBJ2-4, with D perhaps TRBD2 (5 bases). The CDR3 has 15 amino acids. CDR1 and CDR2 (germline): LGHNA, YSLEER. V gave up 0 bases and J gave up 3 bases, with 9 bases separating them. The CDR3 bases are TGCGCCAGCAGCCAAGATAAAGGGAGCAAAAACATTCAGTACTTC. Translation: CASSQDKGSKNIQYF.

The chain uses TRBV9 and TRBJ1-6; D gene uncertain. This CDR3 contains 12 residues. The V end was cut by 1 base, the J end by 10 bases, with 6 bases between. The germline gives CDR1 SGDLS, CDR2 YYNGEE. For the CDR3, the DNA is TGTGCCAGCAGCGTACCGGGGTCACCCCTCCACTTT. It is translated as CASSVPGSPLHF.